This T cell receptor beta chain was recorded in a study of cytomegalovirus exposure and HLA in healthy donors. Germline CDR1 and CDR2: MGHDK and SYGVNS. J lost 3 bases, V lost 4 bases, and 4 bases had no gene match. CDR3 size: 15 residues. The PCR contained 60 Vbeta and 13 Jbeta primers. Authors' data handling: In a later analysis, of 80 million to 90 million unique beta chains, approximately 10 million appeared in at least two donors. The table came from immunoSEQ multiplex PCR; TCRdb's copy has only in-frame clones and leaves some out. V and J calls and clone size follow that table, whereas D and trimming were derived from the DNA. This sample's table reports tens of thousands of clones. As to this clone: Its antigen is undetermined.

Findings and limits, study-wide: Associated with cytomegalovirus, according to the listing, were 150 to 200 TCR beta chains.

The V call is TRBV25-1, the J call TRBJ2-7; 12 bases line up with TRBD1. The sequenced sample consisted of PBMCs. This TCR came from a man younger than 40 in good health and CMV-seropositive. The CDR3: CASSGGQGARYEQYF. The CDR3 bases are TGTGCCAGCAGTGGGGGACAGGGGGCTCGCTACGAGCAGTACTTC.